Listed below are T cell receptor beta chains from one sample, sequenced in a study of OX40 agonist ivuxolimab in advanced cancers. Generated by immunoSEQ multiplex PCR, the TCRdb table keeps only in-frame clones and is missing some. The sample holds roughly 56,000 clones, over 80% seen once. The sample here was CD4+ or CD8+ T cells sorted from blood, taken in a trial of the OX40 agonist ivuxolimab. Receptor source: an adult with an advanced solid tumor such as melanoma, head and neck, liver or kidney cancer. CDR3s include the opening cysteine and the closing phenylalanine or tryptophan. A D gene is named only where the DNA matches it firmly. For some rows the clone size is stated as once, few or many, or as a class when expanded; others skip it.

TRBD1 TRBJ1-5 TRBV19 - TGTGCCAGTAGTACCCTCGGGACAGGGGTTCAGCCCCAGCATTTT CASSTLGTGVQPQHF
TRBD1 TRBJ2-2 TRBV5-1 - TGCGCCAGCAGCTTAAGGGGGCCTGACACCGGGGAGCTGTTTTTT CASSLRGPDTGELFF
- TRBJ1-1 TRBV6-5 - TGTGCCAGCAGTTACTTCAGAGACACTGAAGCTTTCTTT CASSYFRDTEAFF
- TRBJ1-1 TRBV6-6 - TGTGCCAGCAGTGTATCTGGAGGCACTGAAGCTTTCTTT CASSVSGGTEAFF
- TRBJ1-1 TRBV7-2 - TGTGCCAGCAGCTTCGCTAGCCCGAACACTGAAGCTTTCTTT CASSFASPNTEAFF
- TRBJ1-4 TRBV7-9 - TGTGCCAGCAGCTTAGGGGCAGGAGAAAAACTGTTTTTT CASSLGAGEKLFF
TRBD2 TRBJ2-1 TRBV4-2 - TGTGCCAGCAGCCATCTCTCTAGCGGGGGGGCCGGTGAGCAGTTCTTC CASSHLSSGGAGEQFF
- TRBJ1-2 TRBV19 - TGTGCCAGTAGTCTCGACAGGCAAGCCCACTATGGCTACACCTTC CASSLDRQAHYGYTF
- TRBJ2-7 TRBV4-2 once TGTGCCAGCAGCCAAGGAGGGGGTTCCTACGAGCAGTACTTC CASSQGGGSYEQYF
- TRBJ2-5 TRBV30 - TGTGCCTGGAGTGTAGTGCGGGGACCGGCAGAGACCCAGTACTTC CAWSVVRGPAETQYF
- TRBJ1-2 TRBV6-5 - TGTGCCAGCAGTTACGGGGGCTATGGCTACACCTTC CASSYGGYGYTF
- TRBJ2-2 TRBV19 - TGTGCCAGTAGTGTGTCGGGATACTCGGTTGGTGCCCCCGGGGAGCTGTTTTTT CASSVSGYSVGAPGELFF
- TRBJ2-3 TRBV7-9 - TGTGCCAGCAGTTCGTTAGGGGACACAGGGAGACGCACAGATACGCAGTATTTT CASSSLGDTGRRTDTQYF
TRBD2 TRBJ2-5 TRBV6-6 - TGTGCCAGCAGTCCCCCGACCGGGGGGGGAAAGACCCAGTACTTC CASSPPTGGGKTQYF
- TRBJ2-5 TRBV11-2 - TGTGCCAGCGCCCGGGAGAGCGATTCCCAGTACTTC CASARESDSQYF
- TRBJ2-1 TRBV9 - TGTGCCAGCAGCCCCCGCCGGGGGGCCCCCTACAATGAGCAGTTCTTC CASSPRRGAPYNEQFF
- TRBJ1-1 TRBV6-5 - TGTGCCAGCAGTTACGGGGGGATCACTGAAGCTTTCTTT CASSYGGITEAFF
- TRBJ2-7 TRBV20-1 - TGCAGTGCTAAACAGAACTACGAGCAGTACTTC CSAKQNYEQYF
TRBD2 TRBJ2-5 TRBV29-1 - TGCAGCCACCCTGGAGGGGCTAGCGGGGGGGAGACCCAGTACTTC CSHPGGASGGETQYF
TRBD2 TRBJ2-1 TRBV9 - TGTGCCAGCAGCTACTCGGCTACGGGAGGCGTCTACAATGAGCAGTTCTTC CASSYSATGGVYNEQFF
- TRBJ1-6 TRBV5-4 - TGTGCCAGCACCGCCGGGCAGACTAATTCACCCCTCCACTTT CASTAGQTNSPLHF
TRBD1 TRBJ2-1 TRBV27 - TGTGCCAGCAGCCACTCAACAGGGGAATTAGATGAGCAGTTCTTC CASSHSTGELDEQFF
- TRBJ1-1 TRBV6-6 - TGTGCCAGCAGTTACGGGGAGCACACTGAAGCTTTCTTT CASSYGEHTEAFF
TRBD1 TRBJ1-6 TRBV9 - TGTGCCAGCAGCGCGACAGGGGTGATAAATTCACCCCTCCACTTT CASSATGVINSPLHF
TRBD1 TRBJ2-5 TRBV10-3 - TGTGCCATCAGACAGGGGGCCGGGCAAGAGACCCAGTACTTC CAIRQGAGQETQYF
- TRBJ1-5 TRBV30 - TGTGCCTGGAGTGCCGATTTCGGCAATCAGCCCCAGCATTTT CAWSADFGNQPQHF
- TRBJ1-3 TRBV21-1 - TGTGCCAGCAGCAAAAGGGCATCAACCCGAGCGGGTGGAAACACCATATATTTT CASSKRASTRAGGNTIYF
- TRBJ1-1 TRBV5-8 - TGTGCCAGCAGCTTGTTAGATCGCACTGAAGCTTTCTTT CASSLLDRTEAFF
- TRBJ2-1 TRBV2 - TGTGCCAGCAAAGGGCCGAAGCAGTTCTTC CASKGPKQFF
- TRBJ1-5 TRBV28 - TGTGCCAGCAGTCCGATACAGGGTTCCTCCAATCAGCCCCAGCATTTT CASSPIQGSSNQPQHF
- TRBJ1-1 TRBV10-3 once TGTGCCATCTCCAGGGACCCTGTGACTGAAGCTTTCTTT CAISRDPVTEAFF
- TRBJ2-1 TRBV18 - TGTGCCAGCTCACCACCCCGGGACGACTACAATGAGCAGTTCTTC CASSPPRDDYNEQFF
TRBD1 TRBJ2-1 TRBV4-2 once TGTGCCAGCAGCCAAGATTTCGGGACAGATTTCACCTACAATGAGCAGTTCTTC CASSQDFGTDFTYNEQFF
- TRBJ2-7 TRBV28 few TGTGCCAGCAGTTGGGACGGGGCCTACGAGCAGTACTTC CASSWDGAYEQYF
- TRBJ1-3 TRBV19 - TGTGCCAGTGTGGACACCGCCTCTGGAAACACCATATATTTT CASVDTASGNTIYF
TRBD2 TRBJ2-3 TRBV11-3 - TGTGCCAGCAGCTTAGGAGCGGGGGGTCAAGATACGCAGTATTTT CASSLGAGGQDTQYF
- TRBJ2-3 TRBV5-1 - TGCGCCAGCAGCTTGGCCGCTCTCTCTAGCACAGATACGCAGTATTTT CASSLAALSSTDTQYF
- TRBJ2-7 TRBV7-2 - TGTGCCAGCAGCGATCCTCGACAACCCTCTCGGGAGCAGTACTTC CASSDPRQPSREQYF
- TRBJ2-2 TRBV30 - TGTGCCTGGAGGAGTGGGCAGAACACCGGGGAGCTGTTTTTT CAWRSGQNTGELFF